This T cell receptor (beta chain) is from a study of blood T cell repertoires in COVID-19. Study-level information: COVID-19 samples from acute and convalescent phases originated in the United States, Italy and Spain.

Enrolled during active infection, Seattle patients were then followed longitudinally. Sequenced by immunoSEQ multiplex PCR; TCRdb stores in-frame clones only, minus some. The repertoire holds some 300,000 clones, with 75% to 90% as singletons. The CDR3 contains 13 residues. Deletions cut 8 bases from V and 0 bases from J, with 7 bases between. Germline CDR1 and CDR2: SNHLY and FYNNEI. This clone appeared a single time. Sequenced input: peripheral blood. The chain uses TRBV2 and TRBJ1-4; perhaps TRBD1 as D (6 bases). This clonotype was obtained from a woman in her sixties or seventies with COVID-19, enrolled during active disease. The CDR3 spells CASSGATNEKLFF. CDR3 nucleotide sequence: TGTGCCAGCTCAGGGGCAACTAATGAAAAACTGTTTTTT.